This T cell receptor (beta chain) emerged from a study of T cell responses to AZD1222 COVID-19 vaccine. V was pared by 1 base and J by 3 bases, with 10 bases between. There are 14 residues in the CDR3. Looked up from germline, CDR1 is SEHNR and CDR2 is FQNEAQ (reference sequence). Repertoires were generated with immunoSEQ multiplex PCR, while TCRdb's copy carries only in-frame clones and drops some. This sample has roughly 160,000 clones, with more than 90% found just once. Whole-study findings and limits: Increased Spike-specific TCR breadth and depth were observed after two AZD1222 doses.

Remarks on this clone: Its antigen is not known.

Specimen: peripheral blood, collected on day 0 of AZD1222 vaccination. This receptor was obtained from an adult in good health. The chain uses TRBV7-9 and TRBJ2-7, with a tentative D call TRBD2 (5 bases). The CDR3 DNA reads as TGTGCCAGCAGCTTAGGTAACCGGGACTACGAGCAGTACTTC. Residues: CASSLGNRDYEQYF.